Presented here are 21 T cell receptor beta chains from one specimen sequenced in a study of blood T cells in healthy people across ages. Primed by a sample-barcoded 5' primer and a J-beta primer mix, a second PCR proceeded for about 6 to 11 cycles. TCRdb reprocessed the 5' RACE reads with MiXCR, giving one entry per CDR3 protein. The repertoire holds about 970,000 distinct CDR3 sequences, with roughly 47% as singletons. The sequencing sample was made of blood. The source is a woman aged 60-70 years in good health.

This sequence joins TRBV15 and TRBJ1-6; no clear D. The ends were cut back, 1 base at V and 7 bases at J, with 8 bases in the middle. The CDR3 totals 14 residues. The germline V gene encodes CDR1 LNHNV and CDR2 YYDKDF (reference sequence). CDR3 sequence: CATSRVEKNSPLHF. CDR3 coding DNA: TGTGCCACCAGCAGAGTCGAGAAAAATTCACCCCTCCACTTT. The complete variable domain, with remaining parts taken from reference TRBV15 and TRBJ1-6, reads DAMVIQNPRYQVTQFGKPVTLSCSQTLNHNVMYWYQQKSSQAPKLLFHYYDKDFNNEADTPDNFQSRRPNTSFCFLDIRSPGLGDTAMYLCATSRVEKNSPLHFGNGTRLTVT.

This chain joins TRBV4-1 and TRBJ2-6, with D perhaps matching TRBD2 (7 bases). This CDR3 is built from 19 residues. V lost 4 bases to trimming and J lost 1 base, with 20 bases between them. Germline-derived CDR1 and CDR2 are MGHRA and YSYEKL. Here the CDR3 reads CASSPTRGGPFSGANVLTF. CDR3 nucleotide sequence: TGCGCCAGCAGCCCCACGAGGGGGGGTCCCTTTTCTGGGGCCAACGTCCTGACTTTC.

This chain joins TRBV29-1 and TRBJ1-4, with D possibly being TRBD1 (5 bases). This CDR3 is built from 13 residues. CDR1 and CDR2 (germline): SQVTM, ANQGSEA. Trimming shortened V by 5 bases and J by 7 bases, and 14 bases separated the two germline ends. The CDR3 sequence is CSVKFGGAEKLFF. The CDR3, as DNA: TGCAGCGTTAAGTTTGGGGGTGCTGAAAAACTGTTTTTT.

CDR3 sequence (DNA): TGTGCCAGCAGTGACCCCGCTACAGGGACTTGGAGTTCACCCCTCCACTTT. It codes for CASSDPATGTWSSPLHF. The chain couples TRBV2 to TRBJ1-6; D perhaps matches TRBD1 (6 bases). The CDR3 loop spans 17 amino acids. CDR1 is SNHLY and CDR2 is FYNNEI in the germline V gene. V was shortened by 3 bases and J by 9 bases, with 21 bases between the two germline ends.

This rearrangement joins TRBV5-1 to TRBJ2-7; TRBD2 matches at 13 bases. The CDR3 sequence is 15 residues long. V trimming: 2 bases; J trimming: 5 bases; junction bases outside the gene matches: 4. Germline-derived CDR1 and CDR2 are SGHRS and YFSETQ. Here the CDR3 reads CASSLATSGRDEQYF. The CDR3 region has the DNA TGCGCCAGCAGCTTAGCCACTAGCGGGAGGGACGAGCAGTACTTC.

V and J are TRBV6-2 or TRBV6-3 and TRBJ2-7, with D tentatively TRBD1 or TRBD2 (5 bases each). The CDR3 has 16 residues. V was cut by 6 bases and J by 6 bases, with 24 bases left in between. Germline values: CDR1 MNHEY, CDR2 SVGEGT. The DNA for the CDR3 is TGTGCCAGCAGGAACCGGGACGCCCATCGTCCGTCCGAGCAGTACTTC. Amino acids: CASRNRDAHRPSEQYF.

This CDR3 is CSARGSRLLHF. DNA for the CDR3: TGCAGTGCTAGAGGGTCGAGGCTCCTCCACTTT. The chain links TRBV20-1 to TRBJ1-6, with unresolved D. The CDR3 sequence is 11 residues long. Trimming removed 1 base at V and 15 bases at J, with 10 bases between. Germline V gene lookup returns CDR1 DFQATT and CDR2 SNEGSKA (reference sequence).

The chain links TRBV7-9 to TRBJ2-7; 10 bases align to TRBD1. The V and J ends lost 3 bases and 6 bases, in that order; junction bases with no gene match: 11. CDR3 size: 16 residues. Germline values: CDR1 SEHNR, CDR2 FQNEAQ (reference sequence). The chain's CDR3 is CASSFRDRGPQTEQYF. The CDR3 bases are TGTGCCAGCAGCTTCCGGGACAGGGGCCCTCAGACCGAGCAGTACTTC.

The chain links TRBV18 to TRBJ2-3; D assignment may be TRBD1 or TRBD2 (5 bases each). This CDR3 has 14 amino acids. Trimming cost V 3 bases and J 2 bases, with 9 bases left between them. Germline assignment: CDR1 KGHSH and CDR2 LQKENI. The CDR3 here is CASSPGEYTDTQYF. The CDR3, as DNA: TGTGCCAGCTCACCGGGGGAGTACACAGATACGCAGTATTTT.

The chain links TRBV10-3 to TRBJ1-1, with 9 bases matching TRBD1. Germline V gene data show CDR1 as ENHRY and CDR2 as SYGVKD. The length of the CDR3 is 15 residues. V lost 4 bases, J lost 4 bases, and 7 bases stayed unmatched. The DNA for the CDR3 is TGTGCCATCAGTGGGCCGGACAGGGGTAGCACTGAAGCTTTCTTT. Translation gives CAISGPDRGSTEAFF.

The chain joins TRBV25-1 to TRBJ2-5, with 7 bases identical to TRBD1. This CDR3 is 13 amino acids long. Looked up from germline, CDR1 is MGHDK and CDR2 is SYGVNS. J was trimmed by 2 bases and V by 6 bases; bases with no gene match: 3. The CDR3 DNA sequence: TGTGCCAGCAGGGGACAGCGACAAGAGACCCAGTACTTC. Its protein is CASRGQRQETQYF.

The V gene is TRBV10-3, the J gene TRBJ2-7, with TRBD1 identical over 8 bases. The CDR3 is 16 amino acids. V trimming: 0 bases; J trimming: 5 bases; junction bases outside the gene matches: 9. Germline CDR1 and CDR2: ENHRY and SYGVKD. CDR3 coding DNA: TGTGCCATCAGTGAGTCTAGCGGACAGGGTCGTGACGAGCAGTACTTC. This sequence encodes CAISESSGQGRDEQYF.

V gene TRBV4-3 combines with J gene TRBJ2-7; TRBD2 aligns across 7 bases. Germline lookup yields CDR1 LGHNA and CDR2 YSLEER. The CDR3 length is 18 residues. Trimming removed 0 bases from V and 4 bases from J; junction bases left unmatched: 15. The chain's CDR3 is CASSQEAGAGYDLYEQYF. CDR3 in DNA: TGCGCCAGCAGCCAAGAAGCTGGAGCGGGATACGACCTGTACGAGCAGTACTTC.

The rearrangement links TRBV11-2 to TRBJ2-5, with D possibly called TRBD1 or TRBD2 (6 bases each). CDR1 is SGHAT, CDR2 FQNNGV, per germline. The CDR3 has 15 residues. V was clipped by 4 bases and J by 4 bases, with 16 bases between them. Written as DNA, the CDR3 is TGTGCCAGCAGCTCTCTAAGGGGGGCCGTAGAGACCCAGTACTTC. This gives the protein CASSSLRGAVETQYF.

The chain joins TRBV20-1 to TRBJ2-7, with a weak D call TRBD2 (6 bases). V was pared by 0 bases and J by 6 bases, with 15 bases between. CDR1 DFQATT and CDR2 SNEGSKA come from the germline V gene (reference sequence). This CDR3 region has 14 residues. The DNA for the CDR3 is TGCAGTGCTAGAGATTGTGCGACTAGTGGCGAGCAGTACTTC. Amino acids: CSARDCATSGEQYF.

The chain carries TRBV10-1 and TRBJ2-6; unclear D gene. V was cut by 2 bases and J by 4 bases, with 3 bases left in between. The CDR3 totals 13 residues. Germline CDR1 is WNHNN and CDR2 is SYGVQD (reference sequence). This CDR3 reads CASSEHGANVLTF. The CDR3 DNA is TGCGCCAGCAGTGAGCACGGGGCCAACGTCCTGACTTTC.

The chain carries TRBV14 and TRBJ1-5; unclear D gene. The germline V and J ends were trimmed by 10 bases and 0 bases, with 7 bases remaining between them. This CDR3 spans 12 amino acids. Per the germline V gene, CDR1 is SGHDN and CDR2 is FVKESK. CDR3 bases: TGTGCCAACCAAAATAGCAATCAGCCCCAGCATTTT. Translating it yields CANQNSNQPQHF. The full variable domain, with the rest looked up from reference TRBV14 and TRBJ1-5, is EAGVTQFPSHSVIEKGQTVTLRCDPISGHDNLYWYRRVMGKEIKFLLHFVKESKQDESGMPNNRFLAERTGGTYSTLKVQPAELEDSGVYFCANQNSNQPQHFGDGTRLSIL.

J is TRBJ2-5 and V is TRBV7-6, with 11 bases that match TRBD2. The V gene end was trimmed by 4 bases and the J gene end by 8 bases; junction bases not matched to a gene: 18. There are 18 residues in the CDR3. Germline CDR1 and CDR2: SGHVS and FNYEAQ. Here the CDR3 DNA reads TGTGCCAGCAGCTCACCCCAACTAGCGGGGGACTCCCGGGGTACCCAGTACTTC. Translation gives CASSSPQLAGDSRGTQYF.

This chain joins TRBV5-6 and TRBJ1-4; D remains ambiguous. Germline lookup yields CDR1 SGHDT and CDR2 YYEEEE. This CDR3 region has 12 residues. The germline V and J ends were trimmed by 1 base and 8 bases, with 6 bases remaining between them. DNA for the CDR3: TGTGCCAGCAGCTTGTTAAGCGAAAAACTGTTTTTT. Its protein is CASSLLSEKLFF. Filled out from reference TRBV5-6 and TRBJ1-4, the complete variable domain reads DAGVTQSPTHLIKTRGQQVTLRCSPKSGHDTVSWYQQALGQGPQFIFQYYEEEERQRGNFPDRFSGHQFPNYSSELNVNALLLGDSALYLCASSLLSEKLFFGSGTQLSVL.

The CDR3 is CASSLVAGALNEQFF. The CDR3 DNA is TGTGCCAGCAGCTTAGTTGCGGGAGCTTTGAATGAGCAGTTCTTC. The V call is TRBV7-8, the J call TRBJ2-1, with 7 bases matching TRBD2. V shed 1 base and J 7 bases; nucleotides not matched to a gene: 7. The germline gives CDR1 SGHVS, CDR2 FQNEAQ. This CDR3 has 15 amino acids.

J is TRBJ1-1 and V is TRBV11-3; D gene unclear. Germline CDR1 reads SGHNT; CDR2 reads YENEEA. The V end was cut by 5 bases, the J end by 2 bases, with 18 bases between. The CDR3 is 16 amino acids. The CDR3 loop reads CASSLYLFGPNTEAFF. The CDR3, as DNA: TGTGCCAGCAGCCTATATCTATTCGGGCCCAACACTGAAGCTTTCTTT.